This TCR beta chain was sequenced during a study of blood T cell repertoires in COVID-19. Turning to the study itself: COVID-19 samples collected from the United States, Italy and Spain covered acute and convalescent phases. T cells, B-cell-depleted T cells, or PBMCs provided the cDNA or gDNA that served as material.

Sequencing used immunoSEQ multiplex PCR; TCRdb keeps in-frame clones, though not all of them. The sample comprises some 290,000 clones, around 81% of which are singletons, and around 2.9% rests with the top ten. Germline CDR1 and CDR2: LNHNV and YYDKDF (reference sequence). V lost 4 bases to trimming and J lost 0 bases; unmatched junction nucleotides: 9. This CDR3 spans 18 amino acids. The sequenced material came from peripheral blood. The gene calls are TRBV15 and TRBJ1-6; 7 nucleotides line up with TRBD1. This receptor was identified in a woman aged 55-69 years with active or convalescent COVID-19. CDR3: CATSTGRGTFSYNSPLHF. CDR3 nucleotide sequence: TGTGCCACCAGCACCGGCAGGGGGACCTTCTCCTATAATTCACCCCTCCACTTT.